Listed below are T cell receptor beta chains from one sample, sequenced in a study of CD8 T cells in Susac syndrome. TCRdb used MiXCR to reprocess the immunoSEQ multiplex PCR reads, holding one entry per CDR3 protein. Of fewer than 150,000 distinct CDR3 sequences in the sample, 90% to 95% were seen once. Material: CD8+ T cells from PBMCs. These receptors came from a human donor with multiple sclerosis. The CDR3 runs from the conserved cysteine through the conserved F or W. A D gene is named only where the DNA matches it firmly. The size entry is marked missing in some rows and otherwise reads once, few, many or a size class.

length	D	V	J	size	DNA	CDR3
15	NA	TRBV7-9	TRBJ1-1	NA	TGTGCCAGCAGCCCCCAACAGGCGGTCCACCCTGAAGCTTTCTTT	CASSPQQAVHPEAFF
16	TRBD1	TRBV7-9	TRBJ1-4	NA	TGTGCCAGCAGCCTAAGGACAGGGCCGACTAATGAAAAACTGTTTTTT	CASSLRTGPTNEKLFF
13	NA	TRBV7-9	TRBJ2-7	NA	TGTGCCAGCAGCCGAAAAACCGGGGACGAGCAGTACTTC	CASSRKTGDEQYF
16	TRBD2	TRBV4-3	TRBJ2-1	NA	TGCGCCAGCAGCCAAGATGCGGGAGCTCCCTACAATGAGCAGTTCTTC	CASSQDAGAPYNEQFF
14	NA	TRBV27	TRBJ2-5	NA	TGTGCCAGCAGTTTATCGTGGCAGCAAGAGACCCAGTACTTC	CASSLSWQQETQYF
12	NA	TRBV29-1	TRBJ2-2	few	TGCAGCGTTGTTGAGAACACCGGGGAGCTGTTTTTT	CSVVENTGELFF
12	NA	TRBV16	TRBJ1-5	NA	TGTGCCAGCGGGGAGAGAAATCAGCCCCAGCATTTT	CASGERNQPQHF
14	NA	TRBV29-1	TRBJ2-7	NA	TGCAGCGTTGAAGGCGGAGCAGAAGGCTACGAGCAGTACTTC	CSVEGGAEGYEQYF
16	TRBD2	TRBV12-3/TRBV12-4	TRBJ2-1	NA	TGTGCCAGCAGTTTAGGATTCGGGCGGGAGATTAATGAGCAGTTCTTC	CASSLGFGREINEQFF
13	NA	TRBV7-9	TRBJ1-1	NA	TGTGCCAGCAGCATACTTGAAAAACTGGTCGCTTTCTTT	CASSILEKLVAFF
16	NA	TRBV13	TRBJ2-7	NA	TGTGCCAGCAGCTTAGGCCTCGGGGGACAGCCCTACGAGCAGTACTTC	CASSLGLGGQPYEQYF
19	TRBD1	TRBV28	TRBJ2-2	NA	TGTGCCAGCCATGGTCTGAGCATGGGGGGACAGGGGGCCCCCGGGGAGCTGTTTTTT	CASHGLSMGGQGAPGELFF
15	NA	TRBV6-1	TRBJ1-2	NA	TGTGCCAGCAGTGAATCGCTGGACGGAAACTATGGCTACACCTTC	CASSESLDGNYGYTF
15	NA	TRBV7-9	TRBJ1-1	NA	TGTGCCAGCAGCTTAGATCGAGCGGGGTTAGGTGAAGCTTTCTTT	CASSLDRAGLGEAFF
15	TRBD1	TRBV5-1	TRBJ1-2	NA	TGCGCCAGCAAACCTTGGACAGGGGATCGATTTGGCTACACCTTC	CASKPWTGDRFGYTF
13	TRBD1	TRBV20-1	TRBJ1-1	NA	TGCAGTGCCAGGGGGACGTTGAACACTGAAGCTTTCTTT	CSARGTLNTEAFF
11	NA	TRBV6-5	TRBJ2-1	once	TGTGCCAGCAGGGTGGGCGATGAGCAGTTCTTC	CASRVGDEQFF